Reported below is one T cell receptor (beta chain). Its antigen is as yet unknown. This sample was taken from a study of T cell responses to AZD1222 COVID-19 vaccine. This CDR3 has 13 amino acids. Trimming took 7 bases from V and 2 from J, leaving 11 bases between them. Germline CDR1 and CDR2: LNHDA and SQIVND (reference sequence). Overall study results and limits: A mostly white British donor set with more females was recruited, and clonal diversity was possibly underestimated. Epitopes outside B.1.351 and B.1.1.7 mutated regions reportedly drew nearly half of spike TCRs. Once two AZD1222 doses were given, Spike-specific TCR breadth and depth went up.

This table comes from immunoSEQ multiplex PCR, and its TCRdb copy is limited to in-frame clones, with some not included. The sample yields tens of thousands of clones, 75% to 95% seen once. The sequenced sample was peripheral blood, obtained on day 0 of MenACWY control vaccination. The V gene is TRBV19, the J gene TRBJ1-1; D ambiguous. The TCR comes from an adult in good health. The CDR3 here is CASIPPGNTEAFF. The CDR3 DNA follows: TGTGCCAGTATCCCCCCCGGTAACACTGAAGCTTTCTTT.